The rows below give T cell receptor beta chains drawn from one sample of a study of blood T cell repertoires in COVID-19. TCRdb keeps only in-frame clones here, not all; method: immunoSEQ multiplex PCR. There are 150,000 to 200,000 clones in the sample; just under 85% occur only once, and approximately 0.9% lies in the top ten. The source material was peripheral blood. These receptors came from a man aged 55 to 70 with COVID-19, enrolled during active disease. CDR3s include the opening cysteine and the closing phenylalanine or tryptophan. Each record gives: clone size, J gene, D gene, V gene, CDR3 DNA, CDR3 protein. D genes are given only for firm matches. Size is stated for part of the rows, as once, few or many counts, or as a class when the clone is expanded.

- TRBJ2-4 - TRBV6-5 TGTGCCAGCAGTTACTCCGGGGTAGAGAACATTCAGTACTTC CASSYSGVENIQYF
once TRBJ2-3 TRBD2 TRBV5-4 TGTGCCAGCAGCACCGGGACTAGCCTAACAGATACGCAGTATTTT CASSTGTSLTDTQYF
- TRBJ1-2 - TRBV19 TGTGCCAGTCGCCCAGCCGGGGTGGGTAACTATGGCTACACCTTC CASRPAGVGNYGYTF
- TRBJ1-2 - TRBV7-3 TGTGCCAGCAGCTTAAGCAGGGCAACTAACTATGGCTACACCTTC CASSLSRATNYGYTF
- TRBJ1-1 - TRBV5-1 TGCGCCAGCAGCCCAGGGGCTGCGAACACTGAAGCTTTCTTT CASSPGAANTEAFF
many TRBJ1-5 TRBD1 TRBV2 TGTGCCAGCCGTACTTCCCACAGGGGTAGGCAGCCCCAGCATTTT CASRTSHRGRQPQHF
- TRBJ1-4 - TRBV29-1 TGCAGCGTTGTTGTCGGGGGTCATGCAACTAATGAAAAACTGTTTTTT CSVVVGGHATNEKLFF
once TRBJ1-2 TRBD1 TRBV30 TGTGCCTGGAGTCGGACAGGCGACTATGGCTACACCTTC CAWSRTGDYGYTF
- TRBJ2-7 - TRBV7-8 TGTGCCAGCAGCTCGAGAGGAGCTTTGAACTACGAGCAGTACTTC CASSSRGALNYEQYF
- TRBJ1-1 - TRBV19 TGTGCCAGTATTCCGGTGGGACAATCGAACACTGAAGCTTTCTTT CASIPVGQSNTEAFF
few TRBJ1-5 TRBD1 TRBV19 TGTGCCAGTACCGCCTTTGACAGGGGTAATCAGCCCCAGCATTTT CASTAFDRGNQPQHF
- TRBJ2-1 - TRBV4-1 TGCGCCAGCAGCCGACAGTCCGACAATGAGCAGTTCTTC CASSRQSDNEQFF
once TRBJ1-1 - TRBV6-2/TRBV6-3 TGTGCCAGCAGTTATATCTGGGGGCGGAGGACTGAAGCTTTCTTT CASSYIWGRRTEAFF
- TRBJ1-1 - TRBV7-9 TGTGCCAGCAGCTTAGGCGACAGGCAGAACACTGAAGCTTTCTTT CASSLGDRQNTEAFF
once TRBJ2-5 - TRBV7-8 TGTGCCAGCAGCCAGCAGGCGCTACAAGAGACCCAGTACTTC CASSQQALQETQYF
- TRBJ2-7 TRBD2 TRBV3-1/TRBV3-2 TGTGCCAGCAGCCGAACTAGCGGGGTATCCTACGAGCAGTACTTC CASSRTSGVSYEQYF
- TRBJ1-4 - TRBV5-1 TGCGCCAGCAGCAGGGAGAAAAATGAAAAACTGTTTTTT CASSREKNEKLFF
- TRBJ1-2 TRBD1 TRBV10-1 TGCGCCAGCAGTGAGTCCGGACAGGCCTATGGCTACACCTTC CASSESGQAYGYTF
- TRBJ1-1 - TRBV5-4 TGTGCCAGCAGCGGACTTAGGACTGAAGCTTTCTTT CASSGLRTEAFF
- TRBJ1-5 - TRBV2 TGTGCCAGCACTATCTCGGCAGGGGCATTGAACCATCAGCCCCAGCATTTT CASTISAGALNHQPQHF
- TRBJ1-1 - TRBV28 TGTGCCAGCAGCAGGGCAGACACTGAAGCTTTCTTT CASSRADTEAFF
- TRBJ1-4 - TRBV27 TGTGCCAGCAGTTTATCCAGGGCAACTAATGAAAAACTGTTTTTT CASSLSRATNEKLFF
- TRBJ1-4 - TRBV2 TGTGCCAGCAGGCAACAGCCCTCTAATGAAAAACTGTTTTTT CASRQQPSNEKLFF
- TRBJ2-1 - TRBV5-1 TGCGCCAGCAGCCCGGGCCCCCAGGGGAATGAGCAGTTCTTC CASSPGPQGNEQFF
- TRBJ2-7 TRBD2 TRBV11-2 TGTGCCAGCAGCTTAGGCGGGAGGGCCTCGTACGAGCAGTACTTC CASSLGGRASYEQYF
once TRBJ2-1 TRBD1 TRBV6-6 TGTGCCAGCACCCCGGGACAGGGGGTCCATGAGCAGTTCTTC CASTPGQGVHEQFF
- TRBJ1-6 TRBD1 TRBV7-2 TGTGCCAGCAGCTTAGCCTGGACAGGGAATAATTCACCCCTCCACTTT CASSLAWTGNNSPLHF
- TRBJ2-1 TRBD2 TRBV27 TGTGCCAGCAGTTTAGGGCCCGGGGGGAGAAGGCAGTTCTTC CASSLGPGGRRQFF
- TRBJ2-1 - TRBV7-2 TGTGCCAGCAGCTTAGACAGGGCGACTACCAATGAGCAGTTCTTC CASSLDRATTNEQFF
- TRBJ1-1 - TRBV28 TGTGCCAGCAGTTTATTAGTCGGGAACACTGAAGCTTTCTTT CASSLLVGNTEAFF
- TRBJ2-1 TRBD2 TRBV5-1 TGCGCCAGCAGCTTGGCCGGGCTAGCGGGAGGGAATGAGCAGTTCTTC CASSLAGLAGGNEQFF
- TRBJ2-1 - TRBV12-3/TRBV12-4 TGTGCCAGCAGTTTTAGCGATTACAATGAGCAGTTCTTC CASSFSDYNEQFF
once TRBJ2-6 - TRBV19 TGTGCCAGTAGTATCGTTGGGGGGTCTGGGGCCAACGTCCTGACTTTC CASSIVGGSGANVLTF
- TRBJ1-1 TRBD1 TRBV9 TGTGCCAGCAGCGAACAGGGGGCAAGCACTGAAGCTTTCTTT CASSEQGASTEAFF
few TRBJ1-2 TRBD1 TRBV18 TGTGCCAGCTCACCGGGGACAGATCATGGCTACACCTTC CASSPGTDHGYTF
- TRBJ1-1 - TRBV18 TGTGCCAGCTCACGAGTGGGCCTTGGGGCATTGAACACTGAAGCTTTCTTT CASSRVGLGALNTEAFF
- TRBJ1-3 - TRBV19 TGTGCCAGTAGCCCCACAGGAGCTTCTGGAAACACCATATATTTT CASSPTGASGNTIYF
- TRBJ1-5 - TRBV12-5 TGTGCTAGTGGTGTGGGGAGAGACCTTTGGCCCCAGCATTTT CASGVGRDLWPQHF
- TRBJ1-2 - TRBV9 TGTGCCAGCAGCCTCTCTGGGGGGAACTATGGCTACACCTTC CASSLSGGNYGYTF
- TRBJ1-2 - TRBV25-1 TGTGCCAGCCGTCAATCCCTTGGCTACACCTTC CASRQSLGYTF
- TRBJ1-5 TRBD1 TRBV7-2 TGTGCCAGCAGCATACCGGGACAGGGCAATCAGCCCCAGCATTTT CASSIPGQGNQPQHF
- TRBJ1-1 TRBD1 TRBV10-3 TGTGCCAGCGCAGGGACAGGGCCTTTGAACACTGAAGCTTTCTTT CASAGTGPLNTEAFF
- TRBJ1-2 TRBD1 TRBV23-1 TGCGCCAGCAGTCAACGGGACAGAAATGGCTACACCTTC CASSQRDRNGYTF
- TRBJ2-1 - TRBV19 TGTGCCAGTAGTAGAGAAATTTCGGAGCAGTTCTTC CASSREISEQFF
- TRBJ1-2 - TRBV7-9 TGTGCCAGCAGCTTAGTGCGGGGGTATAATGGCTACACCTTC CASSLVRGYNGYTF
- TRBJ1-5 TRBD1 TRBV19 TGTGCCAGTAAGGTCAGACAGGGGGCAAATCAGCCCCAGCATTTT CASKVRQGANQPQHF
- TRBJ1-2 - TRBV15 TGTGCCACCAGCAGAGGTCCGGCAGGTTCCTATGGCTACACCTTC CATSRGPAGSYGYTF
- TRBJ1-2 TRBD1 TRBV5-6 TGTGCCAGCAGCTTGGTAGGACAGGAAAGAGGAGGCTACACCTTC CASSLVGQERGGYTF
few TRBJ2-7 - TRBV11-2 TGTGCCAGCAGCTTATACCACGGGACAAGCACCTACGAGCAGTACTTC CASSLYHGTSTYEQYF
few TRBJ2-1 TRBD2 TRBV14 TGTGCCAGCAGCCAAGACGGCGGGAGACGCGATGAGCAGTTCTTC CASSQDGGRRDEQFF
- TRBJ1-2 TRBD1 TRBV27 TGTGCCAGCAGTTCAAGAGGGGGCGTAGGCTACACCTTC CASSSRGGVGYTF
- TRBJ1-5 - TRBV10-3 TGTGCCATCGCAGGGGATCAGCCCCAGCATTTT CAIAGDQPQHF
- TRBJ2-3 TRBD2 TRBV27 TGTGCCAGCAGTTTATCGGGGACTAGCGGCTACAGCACAGATACGCAGTATTTT CASSLSGTSGYSTDTQYF
once TRBJ1-1 - TRBV28 TGTGCCAGCAGTTTAAGCGGCGGTGGCTTACCTGAAGCTTTCTTT CASSLSGGGLPEAFF
- TRBJ1-6 TRBD1 TRBV30 TGTGCCTGGAGTAGTATACAGGGGAAATCACCCCTCCACTTT CAWSSIQGKSPLHF
- TRBJ2-5 TRBD1 TRBV30 TGTGCCTGGAGTGGGAGAGACAGGGGGATACACCAAGAGACCCAGTACTTC CAWSGRDRGIHQETQYF
few TRBJ2-5 TRBD1 TRBV4-1 TGCGCCAGCAGTCGACAGGGGCCTAAAGAGACCCAGTACTTC CASSRQGPKETQYF